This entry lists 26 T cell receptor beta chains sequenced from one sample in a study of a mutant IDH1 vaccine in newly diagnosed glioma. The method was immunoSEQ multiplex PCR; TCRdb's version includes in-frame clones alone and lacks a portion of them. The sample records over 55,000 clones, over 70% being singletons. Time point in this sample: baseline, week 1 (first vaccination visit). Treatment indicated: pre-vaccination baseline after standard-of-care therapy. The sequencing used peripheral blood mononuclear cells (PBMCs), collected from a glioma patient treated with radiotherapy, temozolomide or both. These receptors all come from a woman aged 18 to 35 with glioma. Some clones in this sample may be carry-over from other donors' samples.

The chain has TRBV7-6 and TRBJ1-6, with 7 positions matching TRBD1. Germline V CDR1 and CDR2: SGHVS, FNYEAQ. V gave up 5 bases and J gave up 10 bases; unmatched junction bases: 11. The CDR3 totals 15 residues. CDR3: CASSQAPGTASPLHF. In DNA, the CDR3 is TGTGCCAGCAGCCAAGCTCCCGGGACAGCCTCACCCCTCCACTTT.

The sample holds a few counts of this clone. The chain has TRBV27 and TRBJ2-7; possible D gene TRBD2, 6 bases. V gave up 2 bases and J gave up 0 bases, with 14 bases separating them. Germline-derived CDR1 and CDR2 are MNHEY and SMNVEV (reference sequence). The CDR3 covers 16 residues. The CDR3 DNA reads TGTGCCAGCAGTTTAGGGGGGACGGCGAGCTCCTACGAGCAGTACTTC. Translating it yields CASSLGGTASSYEQYF.

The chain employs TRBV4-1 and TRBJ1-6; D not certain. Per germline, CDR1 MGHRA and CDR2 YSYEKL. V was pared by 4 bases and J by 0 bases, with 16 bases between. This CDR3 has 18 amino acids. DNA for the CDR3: TGCGCCAGCAGCCTTGCCCTCGGGTGGAGCTCCTATAATTCACCCCTCCACTTT. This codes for CASSLALGWSSYNSPLHF.

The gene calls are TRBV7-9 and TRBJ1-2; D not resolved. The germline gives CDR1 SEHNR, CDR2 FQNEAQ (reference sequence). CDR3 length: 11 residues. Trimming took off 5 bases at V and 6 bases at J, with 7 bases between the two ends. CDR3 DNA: TGTGCCAGCAGCCTGAGGGATGGCTACACCTTC. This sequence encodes CASSLRDGYTF.

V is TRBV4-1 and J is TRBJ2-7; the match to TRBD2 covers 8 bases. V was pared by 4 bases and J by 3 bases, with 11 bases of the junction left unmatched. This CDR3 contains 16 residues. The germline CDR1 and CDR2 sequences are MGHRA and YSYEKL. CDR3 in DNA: TGCGCCAGCAGCCGAAAAACTAGCGGCCGAAACTACGAGCAGTACTTC. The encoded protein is CASSRKTSGRNYEQYF.

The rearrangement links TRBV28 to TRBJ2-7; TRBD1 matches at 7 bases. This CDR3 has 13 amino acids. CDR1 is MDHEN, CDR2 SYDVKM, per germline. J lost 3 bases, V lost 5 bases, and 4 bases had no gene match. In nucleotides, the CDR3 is TGTGCCAGCAGTCCTCGGGACAGCTACGAGCAGTACTTC. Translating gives CASSPRDSYEQYF.

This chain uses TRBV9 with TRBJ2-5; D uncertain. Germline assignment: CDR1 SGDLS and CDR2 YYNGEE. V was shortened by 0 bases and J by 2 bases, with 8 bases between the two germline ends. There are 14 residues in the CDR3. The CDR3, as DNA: TGTGCCAGCAGCGTAGCTACTGCTCAAGAGACCCAGTACTTC. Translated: CASSVATAQETQYF.

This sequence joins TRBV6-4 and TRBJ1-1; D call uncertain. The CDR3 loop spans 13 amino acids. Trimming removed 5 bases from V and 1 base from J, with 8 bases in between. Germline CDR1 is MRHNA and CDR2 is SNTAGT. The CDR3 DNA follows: TGTGCCAGCAGTCGACTGTCGAACACTGAAGCTTTCTTT. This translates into CASSRLSNTEAFF.

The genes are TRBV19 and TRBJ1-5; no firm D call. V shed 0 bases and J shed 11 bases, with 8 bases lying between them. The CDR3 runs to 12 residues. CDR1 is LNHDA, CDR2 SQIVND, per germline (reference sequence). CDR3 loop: CASSIDEGSQHF. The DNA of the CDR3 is TGTGCCAGTAGTATAGATGAAGGGTCCCAGCATTTT.

In nucleotides, the CDR3 is TGCGCCAGCAGCTTGGGATTGGACAGGACCTACGAGCAGTACTTC. Protein product: CASSLGLDRTYEQYF. The chain carries TRBV5-1 and TRBJ2-7; TRBD1 matches 7 bases. The V segment lost 0 bases and the J segment 2 bases; nucleotides outside the gene matches: 5. Per germline, CDR1 SGHRS and CDR2 YFSETQ. There are 15 residues in the CDR3.

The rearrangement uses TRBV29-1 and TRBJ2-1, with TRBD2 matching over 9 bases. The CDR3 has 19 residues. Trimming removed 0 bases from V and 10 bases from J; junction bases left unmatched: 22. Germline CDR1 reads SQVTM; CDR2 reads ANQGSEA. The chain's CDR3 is CSVEDQWAGGTSILSEQFF. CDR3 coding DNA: TGCAGCGTTGAAGATCAGTGGGCGGGGGGGACTAGTATACTCTCGGAGCAGTTCTTC.

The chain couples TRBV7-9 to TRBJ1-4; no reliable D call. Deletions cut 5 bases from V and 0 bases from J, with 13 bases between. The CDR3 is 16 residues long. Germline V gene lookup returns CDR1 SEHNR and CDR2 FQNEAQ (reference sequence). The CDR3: CASSPSRVATNEKLFF. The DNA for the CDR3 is TGTGCCAGCAGCCCGAGCCGGGTTGCAACTAATGAAAAACTGTTTTTT.

CDR3 sequence: CASTLVGGVYYGYTF. For the CDR3, the DNA is TGTGCCAGCACCCTGGTGGGCGGGGTGTACTATGGCTACACCTTC. This rearrangement joins TRBV5-4 to TRBJ1-2; no clear D gene. Looked up from germline, CDR1 is SGHNT and CDR2 is YYREEE (reference sequence). V was pared by 6 bases and J by 3 bases, with 18 bases between. The CDR3 is 15 amino acids.

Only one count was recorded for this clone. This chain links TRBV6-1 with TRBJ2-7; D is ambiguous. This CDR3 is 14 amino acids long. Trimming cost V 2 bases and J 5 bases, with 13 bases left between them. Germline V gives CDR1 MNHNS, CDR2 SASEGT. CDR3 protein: CASSERLLDNEQYF. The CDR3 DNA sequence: TGTGCCAGCAGTGAAAGGCTCCTCGACAACGAGCAGTACTTC.

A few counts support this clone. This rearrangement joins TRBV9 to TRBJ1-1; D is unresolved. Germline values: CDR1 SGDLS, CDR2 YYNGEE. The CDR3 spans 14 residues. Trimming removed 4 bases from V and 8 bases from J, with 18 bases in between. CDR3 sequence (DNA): TGTGCCAGCAGCTCAGCTACAGTCTTACACGAAGCTTTCTTT. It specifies CASSSATVLHEAFF. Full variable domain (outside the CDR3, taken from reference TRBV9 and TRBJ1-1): DSGVTQTPKHLITATGQRVTLRCSPRSGDLSVYWYQQSLDQGLQFLIQYYNGEERAKGNILERFSAQQFPDLHSELNLSSLELGDSALYFCASSSATVLHEAFFGQGTRLTVV.

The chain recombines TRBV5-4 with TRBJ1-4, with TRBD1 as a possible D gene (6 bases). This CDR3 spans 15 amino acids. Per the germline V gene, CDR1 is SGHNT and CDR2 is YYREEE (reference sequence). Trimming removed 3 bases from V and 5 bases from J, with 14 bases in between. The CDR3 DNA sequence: TGTGCCAGCAGCTCGCAGACAGGATCAAATGAAAAACTGTTTTTT. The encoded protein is CASSSQTGSNEKLFF. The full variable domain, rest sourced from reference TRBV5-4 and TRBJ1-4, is ETGVTQSPTHLIKTRGQQVTLRCSSQSGHNTVSWYQQALGQGPQFIFQYYREEENGRGNFPPRFSGLQFPNYSSELNVNALELDDSALYLCASSSQTGSNEKLFFGSGTQLSVL.

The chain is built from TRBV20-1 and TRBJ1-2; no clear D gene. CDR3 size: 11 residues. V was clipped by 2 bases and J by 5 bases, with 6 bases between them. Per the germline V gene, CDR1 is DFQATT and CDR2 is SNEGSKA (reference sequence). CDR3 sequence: CSARWGYGYTF. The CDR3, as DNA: TGCAGTGCTAGATGGGGTTATGGCTACACCTTC.

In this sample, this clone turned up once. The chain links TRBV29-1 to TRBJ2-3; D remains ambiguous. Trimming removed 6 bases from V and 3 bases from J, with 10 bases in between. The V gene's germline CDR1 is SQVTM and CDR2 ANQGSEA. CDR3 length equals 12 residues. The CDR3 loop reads CSVGSVTDTQYF. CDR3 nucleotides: TGCAGCGTCGGGTCGGTGACAGATACGCAGTATTTT.

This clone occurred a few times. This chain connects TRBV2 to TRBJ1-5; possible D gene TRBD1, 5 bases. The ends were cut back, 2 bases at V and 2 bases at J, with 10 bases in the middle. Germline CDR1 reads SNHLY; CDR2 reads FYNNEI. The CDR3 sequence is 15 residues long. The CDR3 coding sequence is TGTGCCAGCAGTGAACAGGGCTGGGGCAATCAGCCCCAGCATTTT. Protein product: CASSEQGWGNQPQHF.

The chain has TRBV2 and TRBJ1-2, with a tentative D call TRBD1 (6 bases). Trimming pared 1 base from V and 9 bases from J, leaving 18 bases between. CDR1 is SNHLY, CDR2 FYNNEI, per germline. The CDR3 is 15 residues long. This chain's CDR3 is CASSEDPGAKMSYTF. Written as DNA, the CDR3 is TGTGCCAGCAGTGAAGATCCGGGGGCAAAAATGAGCTACACCTTC.

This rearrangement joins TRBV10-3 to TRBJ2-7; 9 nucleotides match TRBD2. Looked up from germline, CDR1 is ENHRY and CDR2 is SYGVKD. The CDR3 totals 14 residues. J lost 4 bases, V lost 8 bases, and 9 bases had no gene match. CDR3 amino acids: CAIGEASGEYEQYF. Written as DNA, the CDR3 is TGTGCCATCGGGGAGGCTAGCGGGGAGTACGAGCAGTACTTC.

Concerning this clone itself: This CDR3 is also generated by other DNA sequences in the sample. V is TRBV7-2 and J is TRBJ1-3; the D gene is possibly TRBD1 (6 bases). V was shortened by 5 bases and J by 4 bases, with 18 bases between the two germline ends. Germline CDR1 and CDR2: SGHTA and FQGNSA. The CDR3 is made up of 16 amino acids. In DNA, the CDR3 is TGTGCCAGCAGCCCCGTGGTGGGCAGGGGCGGAAACACCATATATTTT. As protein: CASSPVVGRGGNTIYF.

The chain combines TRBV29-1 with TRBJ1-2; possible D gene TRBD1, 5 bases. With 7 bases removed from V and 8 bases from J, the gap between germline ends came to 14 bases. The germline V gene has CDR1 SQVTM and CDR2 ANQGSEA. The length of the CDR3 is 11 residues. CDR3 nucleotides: TGCAGCGCCAACCCAGGGAAAGGCTACACCTTC. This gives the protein CSANPGKGYTF.

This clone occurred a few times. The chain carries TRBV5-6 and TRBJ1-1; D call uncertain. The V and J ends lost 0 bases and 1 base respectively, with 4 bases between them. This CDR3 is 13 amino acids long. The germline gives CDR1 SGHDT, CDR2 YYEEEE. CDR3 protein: CASSLGRNTEAFF. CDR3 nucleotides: TGTGCCAGCAGCTTGGGCAGGAACACTGAAGCTTTCTTT.

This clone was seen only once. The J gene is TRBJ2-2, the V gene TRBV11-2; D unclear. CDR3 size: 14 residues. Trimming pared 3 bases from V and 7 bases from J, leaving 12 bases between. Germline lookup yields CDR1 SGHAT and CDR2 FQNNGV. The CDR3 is CASSFRGLGGELFF. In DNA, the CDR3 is TGTGCCAGCAGCTTCAGAGGATTGGGCGGGGAGCTGTTTTTT.

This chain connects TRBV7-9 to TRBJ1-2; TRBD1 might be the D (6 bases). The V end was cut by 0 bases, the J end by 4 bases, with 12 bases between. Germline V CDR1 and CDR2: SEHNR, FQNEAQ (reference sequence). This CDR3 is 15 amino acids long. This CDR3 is CASSLAAGTTYGYTF. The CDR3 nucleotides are TGTGCCAGCAGCTTAGCCGCAGGGACAACCTATGGCTACACCTTC.